These T cell receptor beta chains were read from a single sample in a study of T cell responses to AZD1222 COVID-19 vaccine. Using immunoSEQ multiplex PCR, the repertoire was profiled, and TCRdb retains in-frame clones only, with some absent. The sample yields 150,000 to 200,000 clones, about 90% seen once. The sequencing used peripheral blood, collected 28 days after the second AZD1222 dose. These receptors all come from an adult who received the AZD1222 COVID-19 vaccine. Both conserved end residues are part of each CDR3. Fields, in order: D gene, clone size, V gene, J gene, CDR3 protein, CDR3 DNA. A D gene is named only where the DNA matches it firmly. Not all rows give a size; the values are once, few, many and, for expanded clones, a class.

.	.	TRBV4-1	TRBJ1-2	CASSQGSSRVYGYTF	TGCGCCAGCAGCCAAGGGTCGTCCAGGGTGTATGGCTACACCTTC
TRBD2	.	TRBV2	TRBJ2-1	CASSEGTSGNEQFF	TGTGCCAGCAGTGAGGGGACTAGCGGGAATGAGCAGTTCTTC
.	.	TRBV3-1/TRBV3-2	TRBJ2-1	CASSQDIGTSEQFF	TGTGCCAGCAGCCAAGATATCGGGACGTCTGAGCAGTTCTTC
.	.	TRBV2	TRBJ2-3	CASRGQGTDTQYF	TGTGCCAGCAGAGGCCAGGGCACAGATACGCAGTATTTT
.	.	TRBV9	TRBJ1-4	CASSVAAVGPTNEKLFF	TGTGCCAGCAGCGTAGCAGCAGTCGGGCCAACTAATGAAAAACTGTTTTTT
.	.	TRBV9	TRBJ2-6	CASSGDRSSKANVLTF	TGTGCCAGCAGCGGCGACAGGTCTTCCAAGGCCAACGTCCTGACTTTC
.	.	TRBV19	TRBJ1-4	CASSVPQGTNEKLFF	TGTGCCAGTAGTGTTCCTCAGGGGACTAATGAAAAACTGTTTTTT
.	.	TRBV4-1	TRBJ1-2	CASSHRSQVPGGYTF	TGCGCCAGCAGCCACCGTTCACAGGTCCCGGGGGGCTACACCTTC
TRBD1	.	TRBV29-1	TRBJ1-2	CSVRQGYGYTF	TGCAGCGTTCGACAGGGGTATGGCTACACCTTC
.	.	TRBV5-1	TRBJ2-5	CASSFGTLRETQYF	TGCGCCAGCAGCTTCGGGACGCTCCGAGAGACCCAGTACTTC
.	.	TRBV3-1/TRBV3-2	TRBJ2-1	CASSQGAGSYNEQFF	TGTGCCAGCAGCCAAGGGGCGGGCTCCTACAATGAGCAGTTCTTC
.	few	TRBV12-3/TRBV12-4	TRBJ1-1	CASKRGDTEAFF	TGTGCCAGCAAACGCGGGGACACTGAAGCTTTCTTT
.	.	TRBV27	TRBJ2-1	CASSLSQDNEQFF	TGTGCCAGCAGTTTATCACAGGATAATGAGCAGTTCTTC
TRBD1	.	TRBV27	TRBJ2-7	CASSQWTGSSYEQYF	TGTGCCAGCAGTCAGTGGACAGGGAGCTCCTACGAGCAGTACTTC
TRBD2	.	TRBV11-2	TRBJ2-3	CASSPKGVAGGPLTDTQYF	TGTGCCAGCAGCCCCAAGGGGGTAGCGGGGGGTCCGCTCACAGATACGCAGTATTTT
.	.	TRBV16	TRBJ1-5	CASRSPGQPQHF	TGTGCCAGCCGCTCTCCCGGGCAGCCCCAGCATTTT
.	.	TRBV11-3	TRBJ2-1	CASSLDSGFSHEQFF	TGTGCCAGCAGCTTGGACAGTGGCTTTAGCCATGAGCAGTTCTTC
.	.	TRBV3-1/TRBV3-2	TRBJ2-2	CASSQVVINTGELFF	TGTGCCAGCAGCCAAGTGGTCATTAACACCGGGGAGCTGTTTTTT
.	.	TRBV3-1/TRBV3-2	TRBJ2-7	CASSQGWDNSYEQYF	TGTGCCAGCAGCCAAGGCTGGGACAATTCCTACGAGCAGTACTTC
TRBD2	.	TRBV5-4	TRBJ2-7	CASSLGGGATLKYYEQYF	TGTGCCAGCAGCTTGGGCGGGGGGGCGACCTTAAAATACTACGAGCAGTACTTC
.	once	TRBV5-1	TRBJ2-7	CASSLVGGRSYEQYF	TGCGCCAGCAGCTTGGTTGGGGGGCGATCCTACGAGCAGTACTTC
.	.	TRBV27	TRBJ1-3	CASSITGGHTIYF	TGTGCCAGCAGTATAACAGGAGGGCACACCATATATTTT
TRBD1	.	TRBV7-2	TRBJ2-5	CASSVDREETQYF	TGTGCCAGCAGCGTAGACAGGGAAGAGACCCAGTACTTC